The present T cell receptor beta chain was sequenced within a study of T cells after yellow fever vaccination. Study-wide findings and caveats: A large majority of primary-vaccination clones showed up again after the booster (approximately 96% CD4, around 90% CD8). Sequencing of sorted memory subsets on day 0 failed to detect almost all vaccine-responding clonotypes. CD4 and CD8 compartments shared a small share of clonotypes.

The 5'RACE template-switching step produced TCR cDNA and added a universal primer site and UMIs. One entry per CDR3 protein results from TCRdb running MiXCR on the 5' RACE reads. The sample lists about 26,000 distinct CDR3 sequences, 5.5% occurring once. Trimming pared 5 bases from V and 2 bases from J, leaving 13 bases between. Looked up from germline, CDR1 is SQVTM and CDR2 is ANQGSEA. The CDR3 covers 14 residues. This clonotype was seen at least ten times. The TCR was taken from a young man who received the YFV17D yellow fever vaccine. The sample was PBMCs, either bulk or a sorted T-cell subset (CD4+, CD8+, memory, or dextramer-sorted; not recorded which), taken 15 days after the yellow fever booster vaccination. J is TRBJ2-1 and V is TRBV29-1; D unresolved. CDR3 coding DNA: TGCAGCGTTCTTACCGAAATCCCCTACAATGAGCAGTTCTTC. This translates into CSVLTEIPYNEQFF.